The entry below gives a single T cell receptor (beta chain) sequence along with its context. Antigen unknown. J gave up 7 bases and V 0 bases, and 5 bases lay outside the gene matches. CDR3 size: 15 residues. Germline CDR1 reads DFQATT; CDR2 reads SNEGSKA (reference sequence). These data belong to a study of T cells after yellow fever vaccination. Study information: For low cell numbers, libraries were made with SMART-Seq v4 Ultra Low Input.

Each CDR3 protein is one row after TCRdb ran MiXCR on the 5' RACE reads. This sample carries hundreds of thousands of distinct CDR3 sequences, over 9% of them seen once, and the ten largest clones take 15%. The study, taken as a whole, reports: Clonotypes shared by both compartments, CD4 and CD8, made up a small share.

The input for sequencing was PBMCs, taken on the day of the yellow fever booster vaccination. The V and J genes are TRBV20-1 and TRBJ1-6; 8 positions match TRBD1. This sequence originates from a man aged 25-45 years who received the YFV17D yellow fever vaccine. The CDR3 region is CSARDADRGNSPLHF. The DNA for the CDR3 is TGCAGTGCTAGAGATGCAGACAGGGGCAATTCACCCCTCCACTTT.